The clone carrying this T cell receptor beta chain was observed at least ten times. The data belong to a study of T-cell reconstitution after alpha-beta-depleted transplantation in children. It was with unique molecular identifiers that the TCRbeta library was prepared. TCRdb re-analysed the PCR reads in MiXCR, keeping a single row per CDR3 protein. The repertoire holds about 410,000 distinct CDR3 sequences, with roughly 22% as singletons. The CDR3 is made up of 15 amino acids. Germline CDR1 is SQVTM and CDR2 is ANQGSEA. V lost 8 bases and J 0 bases, leaving 17 bases between the germline ends. This TCR was recovered from a human donor who donated a stem cell graft to a child with acute myeloid leukemia. The sequenced sample was PBMCs from the stem cell graft donor, obtained from the stem cell graft. V usage is TRBV29-1 and J usage is TRBJ2-1; weak D call: TRBD1 (5 bases). The CDR3 coding sequence is TGCAGCTTAGCTCACAGGCTGAGCTCCTACAATGAGCAGTTCTTC. Encoded protein: CSLAHRLSSYNEQFF.